Below, one T cell receptor beta chain is given with its context. In the study's own analysis: It was from reference gene primer amplification that nucleated cell counts were estimated. Method: immunoSEQ multiplex PCR; TCRdb's copy keeps in-frame clones and lacks some. V and J calls and clone size are those listed in that table; D and trimming were worked out from the DNA. The data hold some 240,000 clones, with 65% to 85% observed a single time. J lost 0 bases, V lost 6 bases, and 12 bases had no gene match. This CDR3 region has 18 residues. Germline CDR1 and CDR2: ENHRY and SYGVKD. The record originates from a study of blood T cell repertoires in COVID-19. Study-wide context: The study drew acute and convalescent COVID-19 samples from the United States, Italy and Spain. The analysed material was cDNA or gDNA that came from T cells, B-cell-depleted T cells, or PBMCs.

Adults between about 18 and 95 years of age took part from 20 to 25 US areas. The specimen was PBMCs or T cells enriched from blood (not recorded which). This sequence was found in a man aged 50 to 60 who had recovered from COVID-19. The gene calls are TRBV10-3 and TRBJ1-1; 11 bases fit TRBD1. As DNA, the CDR3 is TGTGCCATCAGGGGAGGGACAGGGGGACATCTAATGAACACTGAAGCTTTCTTT. Protein: CAIRGGTGGHLMNTEAFF.